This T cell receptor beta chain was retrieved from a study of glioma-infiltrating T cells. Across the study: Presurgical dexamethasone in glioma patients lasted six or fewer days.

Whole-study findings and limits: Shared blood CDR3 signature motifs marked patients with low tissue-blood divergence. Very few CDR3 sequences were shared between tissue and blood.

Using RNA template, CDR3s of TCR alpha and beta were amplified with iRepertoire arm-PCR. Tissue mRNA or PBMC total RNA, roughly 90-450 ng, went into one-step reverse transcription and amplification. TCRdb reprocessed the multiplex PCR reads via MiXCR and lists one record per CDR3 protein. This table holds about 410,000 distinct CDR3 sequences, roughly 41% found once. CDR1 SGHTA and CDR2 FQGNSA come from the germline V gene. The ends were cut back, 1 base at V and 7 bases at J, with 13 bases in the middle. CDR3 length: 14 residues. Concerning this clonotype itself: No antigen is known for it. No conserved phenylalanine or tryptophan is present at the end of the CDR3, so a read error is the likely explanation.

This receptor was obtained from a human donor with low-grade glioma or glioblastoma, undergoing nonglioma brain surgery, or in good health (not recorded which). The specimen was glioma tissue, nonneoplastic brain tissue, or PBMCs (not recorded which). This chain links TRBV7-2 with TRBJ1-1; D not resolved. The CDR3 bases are TGTGCCAGCAGCTTAGATCCTTTACTTCTTGAAGCTTTCTCT. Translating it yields CASSLDPLLLEAFS.